A selection of T cell receptor beta chains follows, all from one sample in a study of early T cells in non-severe SARS-CoV-2 infection. TCRdb reanalysed the 5' RACE reads using MiXCR and keeps one entry per CDR3 protein. The table includes about 83,000 distinct CDR3 sequences, less than 11% detected once. This sample comprised whole blood, obtained at baseline. Source of these receptors: an adult who was a healthcare worker with PCR-confirmed SARS-CoV-2 infection or an uninfected control (not recorded which). Both conserved end residues are part of each CDR3. A D gene is named only where the DNA matches it firmly. Rows give clone size only sometimes, using once, few, many, or a class for an expanded clone.

clone size: many; D gene: TRBD1; J gene: TRBJ1-3; V gene: TRBV20-1; CDR3 protein: CSADREGRNTIYF; CDR3 DNA: TGCAGTGCCGACAGGGAAGGGAGAAACACCATATATTTT
clone size: NA; D gene: TRBD2; J gene: TRBJ2-1; V gene: TRBV5-1; CDR3 protein: CASSLTPAGVYNEQFF; CDR3 DNA: TGCGCCAGCAGCTTGACCCCAGCGGGAGTCTACAATGAGCAGTTCTTC
clone size: many; D gene: NA; J gene: TRBJ1-1; V gene: TRBV6-4; CDR3 protein: CASSASSAVGEAFF; CDR3 DNA: TGTGCCAGCAGTGCATCGTCCGCGGTCGGTGAAGCTTTCTTT
clone size: once; D gene: TRBD2; J gene: TRBJ2-3; V gene: TRBV6-5; CDR3 protein: CASSPLAGGKDTQYF; CDR3 DNA: TGTGCCAGCAGCCCCTTAGCGGGAGGGAAAGATACGCAGTATTTT
clone size: NA; D gene: NA; J gene: TRBJ2-2; V gene: TRBV9; CDR3 protein: CASSVQADTGELFF; CDR3 DNA: TGTGCCAGCAGCGTTCAGGCAGACACCGGGGAGCTGTTTTTT
clone size: few; D gene: TRBD2; J gene: TRBJ2-7; V gene: TRBV3-1; CDR3 protein: CASSTRLAPSYEQYF; CDR3 DNA: TGTGCCAGCAGCACCCGACTAGCGCCTTCCTACGAGCAGTACTTC
clone size: few; D gene: NA; J gene: TRBJ1-1; V gene: TRBV11-2; CDR3 protein: CASRTTAITEAFF; CDR3 DNA: TGTGCCAGCAGGACAACAGCTATCACTGAAGCTTTCTTT
clone size: medium-sized; D gene: TRBD2; J gene: TRBJ2-1; V gene: TRBV6-4; CDR3 protein: CASSDGTSNEQFF; CDR3 DNA: TGTGCCAGCAGTGATGGGACTAGCAATGAGCAGTTCTTC
clone size: few; D gene: NA; J gene: TRBJ2-3; V gene: TRBV10-1; CDR3 protein: CASSATSSGTDTQYF; CDR3 DNA: TGCGCCAGCAGTGCAACTAGCTCGGGCACAGATACGCAGTATTTT
clone size: many; D gene: NA; J gene: TRBJ1-6; V gene: TRBV7-2; CDR3 protein: CASSLVSNSPLHF; CDR3 DNA: TGTGCCAGCAGCTTGGTCAGTAATTCACCCCTCCACTTT
clone size: NA; D gene: NA; J gene: TRBJ2-7; V gene: TRBV2; CDR3 protein: CASSERGEQYF; CDR3 DNA: TGTGCCAGCAGTGAAAGGGGGGAGCAGTACTTC
clone size: NA; D gene: NA; J gene: TRBJ2-7; V gene: TRBV4-2; CDR3 protein: CASSQEGDFSYEQYF; CDR3 DNA: TGTGCCAGCAGCCAAGAAGGAGACTTCTCCTACGAGCAGTACTTC
clone size: NA; D gene: NA; J gene: TRBJ2-7; V gene: TRBV10-2; CDR3 protein: CASSADGRAYEQYF; CDR3 DNA: TGCGCCAGCAGTGCCGACGGGCGGGCCTACGAGCAGTACTTC
clone size: many; D gene: NA; J gene: TRBJ1-4; V gene: TRBV11-2; CDR3 protein: CASSRRGAGANEKLFF; CDR3 DNA: TGTGCCAGCAGCAGGAGAGGAGCGGGCGCTAATGAAAAACTGTTTTTT
clone size: NA; D gene: NA; J gene: TRBJ2-1; V gene: TRBV7-9; CDR3 protein: CASSPLPMGNLGNEQFF; CDR3 DNA: TGTGCCAGCAGCCCCCTACCGATGGGCAATCTCGGCAATGAGCAGTTCTTC
clone size: NA; D gene: TRBD2; J gene: TRBJ2-1; V gene: TRBV9; CDR3 protein: CASSVASGNEQFF; CDR3 DNA: TGTGCCAGCAGCGTAGCTAGCGGGAATGAGCAGTTCTTC
clone size: many; D gene: NA; J gene: TRBJ1-5; V gene: TRBV10-2; CDR3 protein: CASSETGSNQPQHF; CDR3 DNA: TGCGCCAGCAGCGAGACAGGAAGCAATCAGCCCCAGCATTTT
clone size: many; D gene: NA; J gene: TRBJ2-7; V gene: TRBV11-2; CDR3 protein: CASSLDRIATYEQYF; CDR3 DNA: TGTGCCAGCAGCTTAGACCGGATAGCTACCTACGAGCAGTACTTC
clone size: NA; D gene: NA; J gene: TRBJ1-6; V gene: TRBV28; CDR3 protein: CASSFLRNELEMRPLHF; CDR3 DNA: TGTGCCAGCAGTTTTTTAAGGAATGAGTTGGAAATGCGACCCCTCCACTTT
clone size: many; D gene: TRBD1; J gene: TRBJ1-6; V gene: TRBV10-2; CDR3 protein: CASSDRDSGNSPLHF; CDR3 DNA: TGCGCCAGCAGTGACCGGGACAGCGGGAATTCACCCCTCCACTTT
clone size: many; D gene: NA; J gene: TRBJ2-1; V gene: TRBV5-4; CDR3 protein: CASSHPSAANNEQFF; CDR3 DNA: TGTGCCAGCAGCCATCCGTCCGCGGCAAACAATGAGCAGTTCTTC
clone size: NA; D gene: TRBD1; J gene: TRBJ2-6; V gene: TRBV6-2/TRBV6-3; CDR3 protein: CASSYYRDRGSSGANVLTF; CDR3 DNA: TGTGCCAGCAGTTACTACAGGGACAGGGGAAGCTCCGGGGCCAACGTCCTGACTTTC
clone size: few; D gene: NA; J gene: TRBJ2-7; V gene: TRBV27; CDR3 protein: CASSKGVLSYEQYF; CDR3 DNA: TGTGCCAGCAGCAAGGGGGTGCTATCCTACGAGCAGTACTTC
clone size: many; D gene: NA; J gene: TRBJ2-1; V gene: TRBV14; CDR3 protein: CASSQDDSPIDEQFF; CDR3 DNA: TGTGCCAGCAGCCAAGATGACTCCCCGATAGACGAGCAGTTCTTC
clone size: NA; D gene: NA; J gene: TRBJ2-2; V gene: TRBV7-6; CDR3 protein: CASSSSTSRSTGELFF; CDR3 DNA: TGTGCCAGCAGCTCCTCGACTAGTCGTAGCACCGGGGAGCTGTTTTTT
clone size: few; D gene: NA; J gene: TRBJ2-7; V gene: TRBV28; CDR3 protein: CASWAGREKPYEQYF; CDR3 DNA: TGTGCCAGCTGGGCCGGGCGGGAAAAACCCTACGAGCAGTACTTC
clone size: NA; D gene: NA; J gene: TRBJ1-2; V gene: TRBV20-1; CDR3 protein: CSASPHAGYGYTF; CDR3 DNA: TGCAGTGCTAGTCCCCACGCAGGGTATGGCTACACCTTC
clone size: NA; D gene: TRBD1; J gene: TRBJ2-7; V gene: TRBV6-1; CDR3 protein: CASSAPTGAPYEQYF; CDR3 DNA: TGTGCCAGCAGTGCTCCGACAGGGGCGCCCTACGAGCAGTACTTC
clone size: NA; D gene: NA; J gene: TRBJ2-1; V gene: TRBV2; CDR3 protein: CASSEARVGGYNEQFF; CDR3 DNA: TGTGCCAGCAGTGAAGCGCGAGTGGGGGGATACAATGAGCAGTTCTTC
clone size: many; D gene: NA; J gene: TRBJ2-1; V gene: TRBV4-1; CDR3 protein: CASSYLWEASYNEQFF; CDR3 DNA: TGCGCCAGCAGCTACCTTTGGGAGGCCTCCTACAATGAGCAGTTCTTC
clone size: many; D gene: NA; J gene: TRBJ1-1; V gene: TRBV7-8; CDR3 protein: CASSLTPQGNTEAFF; CDR3 DNA: TGTGCCAGCAGCTTAACACCACAGGGGAACACTGAAGCTTTCTTT
clone size: NA; D gene: NA; J gene: TRBJ2-5; V gene: TRBV3-1; CDR3 protein: CASSPTFRGTGETQYF; CDR3 DNA: TGTGCCAGCAGCCCGACCTTTCGAGGAACCGGAGAGACCCAGTACTTC
clone size: many; D gene: NA; J gene: TRBJ2-1; V gene: TRBV7-2; CDR3 protein: CASSLNAQVGIF; CDR3 DNA: TGTGCCAGCAGCTTAAACGCCCAGGTCGGCATCTTC
clone size: few; D gene: NA; J gene: TRBJ1-1; V gene: TRBV4-2; CDR3 protein: CASSQDSNGEAFF; CDR3 DNA: TGTGCCAGCAGCCAAGATTCAAACGGTGAAGCTTTCTTT
clone size: few; D gene: NA; J gene: TRBJ2-1; V gene: TRBV6-2/TRBV6-3; CDR3 protein: CASSYSRGPYNEQFF; CDR3 DNA: TGTGCCAGCAGTTACTCTCGGGGGCCCTACAATGAGCAGTTCTTC
clone size: many; D gene: NA; J gene: TRBJ1-3; V gene: TRBV28; CDR3 protein: CASYRAFSGNTIYF; CDR3 DNA: TGTGCCAGTTATCGGGCGTTCTCTGGAAACACCATATATTTT
clone size: many; D gene: NA; J gene: TRBJ2-5; V gene: TRBV7-9; CDR3 protein: CASSLRGTQYF; CDR3 DNA: TGTGCCAGCAGCTTACGGGGGACCCAGTACTTC
clone size: few; D gene: NA; J gene: TRBJ2-3; V gene: TRBV7-8; CDR3 protein: CASSLSPLARSMRTQYF; CDR3 DNA: TGTGCCAGCAGCTTATCTCCTCTAGCGAGGTCTATGAGGACGCAGTATTTT
clone size: few; D gene: TRBD1; J gene: TRBJ2-2; V gene: TRBV18; CDR3 protein: CASSPPEQGLTGELFF; CDR3 DNA: TGTGCCAGCTCACCACCGGAACAGGGGTTGACCGGGGAGCTGTTTTTT
clone size: few; D gene: NA; J gene: TRBJ2-3; V gene: TRBV6-5; CDR3 protein: CASAAGWSADTQYF; CDR3 DNA: TGTGCCAGCGCCGCTGGGTGGAGCGCAGATACGCAGTATTTT